These 16 T cell receptor beta chains were all obtained from the same sample, sequenced in a study of T cell repertoires in cytomegalovirus infection. TCRdb ran MiXCR on the reads and lists one entry per CDR3 protein. The data contain approximately 81,000 distinct CDR3 sequences, approximately 24% of them singletons. The antigens of these receptors remain unknown. Sequencing was performed on CD8+ T cells from cultured PBMCs, taken from culture after CMV antigen stimulation. These receptors were collected from a human donor in good health (CMV status not recorded). Some clones in this sample may be carry-over from other donors' samples.

Many counts were recorded for this clonotype. The chain carries TRBV11-2 and TRBJ2-5; 12 bases map to TRBD1. The CDR3 extends over 18 amino acids. V was pared by 0 bases and J by 5 bases, with 10 bases of the junction left unmatched. Germline CDR1 reads SGHAT; CDR2 reads FQNNGV. The CDR3 sequence: CASSLEGQGASLDETQYF. The CDR3 DNA sequence: TGTGCCAGCAGCTTAGAGGGACAGGGGGCTTCGCTTGATGAGACCCAGTACTTC. The whole variable domain, filled in from reference TRBV11-2 and TRBJ2-5, reads EAGVAQSPRYKIIEKRQSVAFWCNPISGHATLYWYQQILGQGPKLLIQFQNNGVVDDSQLPKDRFSAERLKGVDSTLKIQPAKLEDSAVYLCASSLEGQGASLDETQYFGPGTRLLVL.

V and J are TRBV27 and TRBJ2-1; 9 bases map to TRBD2. V shed 7 bases and J 4 bases; nucleotides not matched to a gene: 14. CDR3 length: 17 amino acids. CDR1 and CDR2 from the germline V gene are MNHEY and SMNVEV (reference sequence). In DNA, the CDR3 is TGTGCCAGCAATTCCCTTTTGGGCGGGGGGGCGTACAATGAGCAGTTCTTC. Amino acid sequence: CASNSLLGGGAYNEQFF.

V is TRBV5-5 and J is TRBJ2-7, with 8 bases identical to TRBD1. Trimming cost V 7 bases and J 4 bases; bases outside gene matches: 10. Per the germline V gene, CDR1 is SGHKS and CDR2 is YYEKEE (reference sequence). The CDR3 totals 14 residues. CDR3 DNA: TGTGCCAGCGGATCCGGGACAGGTATTTACGAGCAGTACTTC. Its protein is CASGSGTGIYEQYF. Full variable domain (missing parts from reference TRBV5-5 and TRBJ2-7): DAGVTQSPTHLIKTRGQQVTLRCSPISGHKSVSWYQQVLGQGPQFIFQYYEKEERGRGNFPDRFSARQFPNYSSELNVNALLLGDSALYLCASGSGTGIYEQYFGPGTRLTVT.

This clonotype was seen more than once but under ten times. The chain has TRBV14 and TRBJ2-7; D not certain. V was trimmed by 2 bases and J by 2 bases, leaving 10 bases between them. The CDR3 runs to 14 residues. Germline-derived CDR1 and CDR2 are SGHDN and FVKESK. The CDR3 coding sequence is TGTGCCAGCAGCCAAAGTTTACCTCCCTACGAGCAGTACTTC. This codes for CASSQSLPPYEQYF.

The chain combines TRBV28 with TRBJ2-4; TRBD1 aligns across 9 bases. Germline V gene data show CDR1 as MDHEN and CDR2 as SYDVKM. V lost 5 bases and J lost 6; bases outside the gene matches: 8. CDR3 length equals 15 residues. The CDR3: CASSPGTGRVNIQYF. CDR3 in DNA: TGTGCCAGCAGTCCCGGGACAGGGAGGGTAAACATTCAGTACTTC.

This sequence joins TRBV7-9 and TRBJ2-5, with 7 bases matching TRBD2. The germline V gene encodes CDR1 SEHNR and CDR2 FQNEAQ (reference sequence). The junction had 5 bases not matched to a gene; V was cut back by 5 bases and J by 5 bases. The CDR3 runs 13 residues. The CDR3 sequence: CASSLTSEETQYF. CDR3 DNA sequence: TGTGCCAGCAGCCTAACTAGCGAGGAGACCCAGTACTTC.

CDR3 bases: TGCAGTGCTCTACAGGGTGAATACGAGCAGTACTTC. It yields the protein CSALQGEYEQYF. V and J are TRBV20-1 and TRBJ2-7, with D possibly being TRBD1 (6 bases). Trimming pared 5 bases from V and 4 bases from J, leaving 12 bases between. CDR1 DFQATT and CDR2 SNEGSKA come from the germline V gene (reference sequence). The CDR3 has 12 amino acids.

This clonotype was counted many times. The chain has TRBV12-3 or TRBV12-4 and TRBJ1-5; D is unclear. Trimming left V 5 bases short and J 4 bases short, with 6 bases between. The CDR3 has 12 amino acids. The CDR3 loop is CASSKVNQPQHF. CDR3 sequence (DNA): TGTGCCAGCAGTAAAGTAAATCAGCCCCAGCATTTT.

The chain recombines TRBV12-3 or TRBV12-4 with TRBJ2-7, with D perhaps being TRBD1 or TRBD2 (6 bases each). The CDR3 consists of 13 residues. The V end lost 4 bases, the J end lost 6 bases, and 13 bases lay between the germline ends. The chain's CDR3 is CASSSLQGGEQYF. The CDR3, as DNA: TGTGCCAGCAGTTCATTACAGGGAGGCGAGCAGTACTTC.

This clonotype showed up just a few times. The genes are TRBV20-1 and TRBJ2-3, with D tentatively TRBD2 (5 bases). This CDR3 spans 14 amino acids. Germline lookup yields CDR1 DFQATT and CDR2 SNEGSKA (reference sequence). Deletions cut 3 bases from V and 1 base from J, with 11 bases between. This CDR3 reads CSASPSAGTDTQYF. The CDR3 DNA sequence: TGCAGTGCTAGCCCGTCAGCGGGCACAGATACGCAGTATTTT.

The V call is TRBV11-3, the J call TRBJ1-6; D is unresolved. Trimming cost V 1 base and J 11 bases, with 12 bases left between them. The CDR3 contains 14 residues. Germline assignment: CDR1 SGHNT and CDR2 YENEEA. The CDR3 DNA sequence: TGTGCCAGCAGCTTAGGTGCCCTGGATCCACCCCTCCACTTT. It specifies CASSLGALDPPLHF.

This clonotype has a handful of counts. The genes are TRBV20-1 and TRBJ2-3, with TRBD2 identical over 8 bases. Per germline, CDR1 DFQATT and CDR2 SNEGSKA (reference sequence). The ends lost 6 bases at V and 1 base at J; junction bases unmatched: 12. The CDR3 extends over 16 amino acids. CDR3 coding DNA: TGCAGTGCCCCAGCGGGAGAAAGCTCCGGCACAGATACGCAGTATTTT. Its translation is CSAPAGESSGTDTQYF.

The chain recombines TRBV4-3 with TRBJ1-1, with 8 bases identical to TRBD1. Germline V lookup: CDR1 LGHNA, CDR2 YSLEER. Trimming at V came to 3 bases and at J to 1 base, leaving 4 bases not matched to a gene. CDR3 size: 15 residues. DNA of the CDR3: TGCGCCAGCAGCCAGTTACAGGGGGGGAACACTGAAGCTTTCTTT. This codes for CASSQLQGGNTEAFF.

This chain connects TRBV29-1 to TRBJ1-2; no clear D gene. The CDR3 has 15 amino acids. Germline-derived CDR1 and CDR2 are SQVTM and ANQGSEA. V shed 4 bases and J shed 3 bases, with 18 bases lying between them. CDR3 loop: CSVVSGEGRDYGYTF. Written as DNA, the CDR3 is TGCAGCGTTGTCTCCGGGGAGGGTAGAGACTATGGCTACACCTTC.

This clonotype has at least ten counts. The chain joins TRBV7-2 to TRBJ2-3, with D maybe TRBD1 (6 bases). The CDR3 loop spans 14 amino acids. CDR1 is SGHTA and CDR2 is FQGNSA in the germline V gene. V lost 5 bases, J lost 3 bases, and 12 bases lay in between. The CDR3 DNA is TGTGCCAGCAGCATCGACCAGGGGACAGATACGCAGTATTTT. This translates into CASSIDQGTDTQYF.

Only a few counts were recorded for this clonotype. V and J are TRBV19 and TRBJ1-2, with D perhaps TRBD1 (5 bases). V lost 5 bases to trimming and J lost 4 bases, with 17 bases between them. Germline CDR1 and CDR2: LNHDA and SQIVND (reference sequence). The CDR3 contains 15 residues. The CDR3 coding sequence is TGTGCCAGTAGTCAGGACACAACGGGGTCCTATGGCTACACCTTC. Protein: CASSQDTTGSYGYTF.